This entry lists 23 T cell receptor beta chains sequenced from one sample in a study of blood T cells in healthy people across ages. The second PCR ran about 6 to 12 cycles with a sample-barcoded 5' primer and J-beta primers. TCRdb fed the 5' RACE reads into MiXCR, producing one record per CDR3 protein. The sample holds 600,000 to 1,000,000 distinct CDR3 sequences, 20% to 25% seen once. These sequences were also reported in another study, on T cells of mothers and their children.

Specimen: blood. These receptors originate from a boy younger than 18 in good health.

This sequence joins TRBV10-3 and TRBJ2-5, with a weak D call TRBD1 (6 bases). The J call may not be correct, given that the DNA end is closer to TRBJ2-7. This CDR3 region has 12 residues. From germline, CDR1 is ENHRY and CDR2 SYGVKD. The CDR3 spells CAISTQGGEQYF. The CDR3 DNA is TGTGCCATCAGTACCCAAGGGGGCGAGCAGTACTTC.

This sequence joins TRBV20-1 and TRBJ2-7; TRBD2 aligns across 10 bases. This CDR3 region has 16 residues. Trimming cost V 0 bases and J 5 bases; bases outside gene matches: 10. Germline assignment: CDR1 DFQATT and CDR2 SNEGSKA (reference sequence). For the CDR3, the DNA is TGCAGTGCTAGAGACCGCGCTAGCGGGAGATGGGACGAGCAGTACTTC. Its protein product is CSARDRASGRWDEQYF.

The CDR3 protein is CSARTMALITEGEAFF. CDR3 sequence (DNA): TGCAGTGCTAGGACCATGGCGTTAATAACAGAGGGGGAAGCTTTCTTT. The chain has TRBV20-1 and TRBJ1-1; D possibly corresponds to TRBD1 (5 bases). The CDR3 spans 16 residues. CDR1 is DFQATT, CDR2 SNEGSKA, per germline (reference sequence). The ends were cut back, 3 bases at V and 8 bases at J, with 25 bases in the middle.

The V gene is TRBV5-1, the J gene TRBJ2-3, with 8 bases matching TRBD2. V was pared by 0 bases and J by 1 base, with 4 bases of the junction left unmatched. CDR3 length: 16 amino acids. The germline CDR1 and CDR2 sequences are SGHRS and YFSETQ. CDR3 coding DNA: TGCGCCAGCAGCTTGGGGCTTAGCGGGGGCACAGATACGCAGTATTTT. It specifies CASSLGLSGGTDTQYF.

This clonotype has a handful of counts. The rearrangement uses TRBV2 and TRBJ1-4; D gene unclear. The CDR3 sequence is 14 residues long. Trimming took 1 base from V and 8 from J, leaving 11 bases between them. Germline assignment: CDR1 SNHLY and CDR2 FYNNEI. The CDR3: CASSEVLGNEKLFF. Written as DNA, the CDR3 is TGTGCCAGCAGTGAAGTCCTGGGGAACGAAAAACTGTTTTTT.

This clonotype appeared a few times. V usage is TRBV18 and J usage is TRBJ2-1; D unclear. V was trimmed by 4 bases and J by 0 bases, leaving 10 bases between them. There are 15 residues in the CDR3. Germline V gene data show CDR1 as KGHSH and CDR2 as LQKENI. This chain's CDR3 is CASSLHQSSYNEQFF. DNA of the CDR3: TGTGCCAGCTCACTACACCAGAGCTCCTACAATGAGCAGTTCTTC.

This clonotype turned up a few times. V gene TRBV3-1 combines with J gene TRBJ1-1; D might be TRBD1 (6 bases). Germline assignment: CDR1 LGHDT and CDR2 YNNKEL (reference sequence). This CDR3 is 16 amino acids long. V lost 4 bases to trimming and J lost 2 bases, with 17 bases between them. The CDR3 DNA reads as TGTGCCAGCAGCCCGCCTAGGGGGGGATTCAACACTGAAGCTTTCTTT. Translated: CASSPPRGGFNTEAFF.

This clonotype turned up a few times. The CDR3 region has the DNA TGTGCCAGCAGGGATTTTGCCAAAAACATTCAGTACTTC. Its translation is CASRDFAKNIQYF. This sequence joins TRBV4-2 and TRBJ2-4; no clear D. The V gene lost 6 bases and the J gene lost 1 base, with 7 bases spanning the gap. The CDR3 extends over 13 amino acids. Per germline, CDR1 LGHNA and CDR2 YNFKEQ.

V and J are TRBV7-6 and TRBJ2-5; D is possibly TRBD1 (6 bases). This CDR3 region has 15 residues. Per the germline V gene, CDR1 is SGHVS and CDR2 is FNYEAQ. Trimming cost V 1 base and J 4 bases, with 13 bases left between them. DNA of the CDR3: TGTGCCAGCAGCTTAGGGGCAGGGGTGCCAGAGACCCAGTACTTC. Residues: CASSLGAGVPETQYF.

The rearrangement joins TRBV4-3 to TRBJ1-2; a weak D match, TRBD1 (5 bases). V lost 0 bases and J lost 4, with 15 bases in between. CDR1 and CDR2 from the germline V gene are LGHNA and YSLEER. CDR3 length: 16 amino acids. The CDR3 DNA reads as TGCGCCAGCAGCCAAGATGGGGCAATGCAACTCTATGGCTACACCTTC. It translates to CASSQDGAMQLYGYTF.

This clonotype was observed a few times. The rearrangement links TRBV4-1 to TRBJ1-4; the D gene is possibly TRBD1 (5 bases). Trimming shortened V by 2 bases and J by 7 bases, and 11 bases separated the two germline ends. Looked up from germline, CDR1 is MGHRA and CDR2 is YSYEKL. This CDR3 spans 14 amino acids. The chain's CDR3 is CASSQNGGIEKLFF. CDR3 DNA sequence: TGCGCCAGCAGCCAAAATGGGGGTATTGAAAAACTGTTTTTT.

This clonotype showed up just a few times. The rearrangement links TRBV9 to TRBJ1-6; D not resolved. Per the germline V gene, CDR1 is SGDLS and CDR2 is YYNGEE. The CDR3 totals 16 residues. V was cut by 2 bases and J by 7 bases, with 16 bases left in between. The CDR3 nucleotides read TGTGCCAGCAGCGTGGGCTCCCTGCGAGGCAATTCACCCCTCCACTTT. Translated, it gives CASSVGSLRGNSPLHF.

This chain joins TRBV24-1 and TRBJ2-1; 7 nucleotides line up with TRBD1. The V and J ends lost 4 bases and 4 bases, in that order; junction bases with no gene match: 6. Germline V gives CDR1 KGHDR, CDR2 SFDVKD. The length of the CDR3 is 15 residues. The CDR3, as DNA: TGTGCCACCAGTGAAGCCCGACAGGGTTACAATGAGCAGTTCTTC. Protein: CATSEARQGYNEQFF.

A few counts support this clonotype. The chain uses TRBV6-6 and TRBJ1-4; a weak D match, TRBD1 (5 bases). Germline values: CDR1 MNHNY, CDR2 SVGAGI (reference sequence). This CDR3 region has 14 residues. V was cut by 3 bases and J by 4 bases, with 9 bases left in between. The CDR3 loop reads CASSYRQNNEKLFF. The CDR3 DNA reads as TGTGCCAGCAGTTATAGACAGAATAATGAAAAACTGTTTTTT.

The rearrangement joins TRBV29-1 to TRBJ1-1; no definite D call. CDR1 is SQVTM, CDR2 ANQGSEA, per germline. Trimming took 4 bases from V and 5 from J, leaving 8 bases between them. CDR3 length equals 11 residues. In nucleotides, the CDR3 is TGCAGCGTTGTTGGTCCAACTGAAGCTTTCTTT. Translated: CSVVGPTEAFF.

This clonotype was detected a few times. The rearrangement joins TRBV24-1 to TRBJ2-5; a weak D match, TRBD2 (6 bases). Germline V gene sequence: CDR1 KGHDR, CDR2 SFDVKD. This CDR3 is built from 12 residues. Trimming took off 9 bases at V and 9 bases at J, with 16 bases between the two ends. The CDR3 DNA reads as TGTGCCACCGGACGGAGGAGGGAGGCCCAGTACTTC. Translating it yields CATGRRREAQYF.

J is TRBJ2-1 and V is TRBV6-2 or TRBV6-3; perhaps TRBD1 as D (6 bases). Trimming cost V 5 bases and J 8 bases, with 10 bases left between them. Germline CDR1 reads MNHEY; CDR2 reads SVGEGT. This CDR3 is built from 12 residues. The CDR3 spells CASSKQGDEQFF. CDR3 DNA: TGTGCCAGCAGTAAACAGGGTGATGAGCAGTTCTTC.

The chain links TRBV2 to TRBJ1-5; TRBD1 agrees at 7 bases. Germline V gene data show CDR1 as SNHLY and CDR2 as FYNNEI. The CDR3 totals 16 residues. The J segment lost 4 bases and the V segment lost 1 base, leaving 7 bases of the junction unmatched. CDR3 coding DNA: TGTGCCAGCAGTGAAGAGGGGGCGCGTTTAAATCAGCCCCAGCATTTT. It translates to CASSEEGARLNQPQHF. The full variable domain, completed using reference TRBV2 and TRBJ1-5, is EPEVTQTPSHQVTQMGQEVILRCVPISNHLYFYWYRQILGQKVEFLVSFYNNEISEKSEIFDDQFSVERPDGSNFTLKIRSTKLEDSAMYFCASSEEGARLNQPQHFGDGTRLSIL.

The rearrangement links TRBV20-1 to TRBJ1-5; maybe TRBD1 (6 bases). This CDR3 has 14 residues. The ends were cut back, 5 bases at V and 0 bases at J, with 11 bases in the middle. Germline V gene sequence: CDR1 DFQATT, CDR2 SNEGSKA (reference sequence). This CDR3 is CSAWTANSNQPQHF. The CDR3 DNA is TGCAGTGCTTGGACAGCGAATAGCAATCAGCCCCAGCATTTT.

The chain combines TRBV20-1 with TRBJ2-7, with a tentative D call TRBD1 (7 bases). Trimming stripped 4 bases from V and 7 bases from J, with 17 bases between. The germline V gene has CDR1 DFQATT and CDR2 SNEGSKA (reference sequence). This CDR3 is built from 13 residues. As DNA, the CDR3 is TGCAGTGCTACCCTGACAGGGACTGGAGAGCAGTACTTC. Protein: CSATLTGTGEQYF.

The rearrangement links TRBV12-3 or TRBV12-4 to TRBJ2-5, with D possibly matching TRBD1 (6 bases). V was shortened by 6 bases and J by 10 bases, with 15 bases between the two germline ends. This CDR3 spans 12 amino acids. CDR3 bases: TGTGCCAGCAGCTCACAGGGAATTCTCCAGTACTTC. As protein: CASSSQGILQYF.

V gene TRBV9 combines with J gene TRBJ2-1, with 7 bases fitting TRBD2. The CDR3 consists of 15 residues. V trimming: 3 bases; J trimming: 2 bases; junction bases outside the gene matches: 5. Germline V CDR1 and CDR2: SGDLS, YYNGEE. CDR3 sequence reads: CASSEAGLTYNEQFF. The CDR3 DNA reads as TGTGCCAGCAGCGAAGCGGGACTAACCTACAATGAGCAGTTCTTC.

The genes are TRBV27 and TRBJ1-2; 10 bases fit TRBD1. The CDR3 loop spans 16 amino acids. The V gene's germline CDR1 is MNHEY and CDR2 SMNVEV (reference sequence). Trimming cost V 0 bases and J 5 bases; bases outside gene matches: 6. The CDR3: CASSLSGQGFKYGYTF. DNA of the CDR3: TGTGCCAGCAGTTTATCGGGACAGGGGTTCAAATATGGCTACACCTTC.